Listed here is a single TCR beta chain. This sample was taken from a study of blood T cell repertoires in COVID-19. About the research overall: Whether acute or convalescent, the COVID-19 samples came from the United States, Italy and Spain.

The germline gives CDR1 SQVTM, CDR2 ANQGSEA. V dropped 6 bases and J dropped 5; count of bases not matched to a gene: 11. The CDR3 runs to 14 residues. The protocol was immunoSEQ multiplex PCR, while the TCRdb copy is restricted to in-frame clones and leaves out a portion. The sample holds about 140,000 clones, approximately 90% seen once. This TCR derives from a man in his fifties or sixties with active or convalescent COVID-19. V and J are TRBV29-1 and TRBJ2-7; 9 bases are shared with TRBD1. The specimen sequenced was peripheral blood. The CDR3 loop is CSVIAGTGNHEQYF. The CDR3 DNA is TGCAGCGTCATTGCTGGGACAGGGAACCACGAGCAGTACTTC.